These 27 T cell receptor beta chains were all obtained from the same sample, sequenced in a study of blood T cell repertoires in COVID-19. This table comes from immunoSEQ multiplex PCR, and its TCRdb copy is limited to in-frame clones, with some not included. Of about 400,000 clones listed, roughly 90% are singletons. The sample consisted of PBMCs or T cells enriched from blood (not recorded which). These receptors were collected from a woman between 25 and 40 years old who had recovered from COVID-19.

V is TRBV7-9 and J is TRBJ1-1; D might be TRBD1 (6 bases). This CDR3 region has 16 residues. Germline V lookup: CDR1 SEHNR, CDR2 FQNEAQ (reference sequence). V lost 1 base, J lost 2 bases, and 14 bases lay in between. CDR3 DNA sequence: TGTGCCAGCAGCTTAGGATTACAGGGCGCAAACACTGAAGCTTTCTTT. Protein sequence: CASSLGLQGANTEAFF.

The chain uses TRBV20-1 and TRBJ2-3, with unresolved D. From germline, CDR1 is DFQATT and CDR2 SNEGSKA (reference sequence). This CDR3 is 15 amino acids long. V dropped 3 bases and J dropped 2 bases, with 15 bases sitting between them. CDR3 DNA: TGCAGTGCTAGTGTCCTAGTAGTTTCCACAGATACGCAGTATTTT. It is translated as CSASVLVVSTDTQYF.

The V call is TRBV2, the J call TRBJ1-1; 7 bases map to TRBD1. The length of the CDR3 is 15 residues. The germline CDR1 and CDR2 sequences are SNHLY and FYNNEI. The ends lost 2 bases at V and 6 bases at J; junction bases unmatched: 9. CDR3 sequence: CASSEMGTASSEAFF. DNA of the CDR3: TGTGCCAGCAGTGAAATGGGGACAGCGTCATCTGAAGCTTTCTTT.

Regarding this clone: Other DNA sequences in the sample encode the same CDR3. The chain uses TRBV27 and TRBJ1-6, with D maybe TRBD1 (5 bases). CDR1 is MNHEY and CDR2 is SMNVEV in the germline V gene (reference sequence). Trimming cost V 0 bases and J 3 bases, with 9 bases left between them. The CDR3 covers 16 residues. The CDR3 coding sequence is TGTGCCAGCAGTTTATCAAGGGGCGGCTATAATTCACCCCTCCACTTT. Encoded protein: CASSLSRGGYNSPLHF.

The chain joins TRBV11-3 to TRBJ2-1, with TRBD2 identical over 8 bases. This CDR3 spans 16 amino acids. The V gene end was trimmed by 1 base and the J gene end by 4 bases; junction bases not matched to a gene: 6. CDR1 is SGHNT, CDR2 YENEEA, per germline. CDR3 residues: CASSLAAGAGYNEQFF. CDR3 bases: TGTGCCAGCAGCTTAGCAGCGGGAGCCGGGTACAATGAGCAGTTCTTC.

The CDR3 region has the DNA TGTGCCAGCTGGGGACTCCGTAACAATGAGCAGTTCTTC. Residues: CASWGLRNNEQFF. This chain connects TRBV25-1 to TRBJ2-1; TRBD2 is a possible D gene (6 bases). Germline V gene sequence: CDR1 MGHDK, CDR2 SYGVNS. V lost 8 bases to trimming and J lost 5 bases, with 13 bases between them. The CDR3 loop spans 13 amino acids.

The chain combines TRBV25-1 with TRBJ1-4; 7 bases match TRBD1. Germline V lookup: CDR1 MGHDK, CDR2 SYGVNS. This CDR3 has 14 residues. J lost 5 bases, V lost 3 bases, and 3 bases had no gene match. The CDR3 reads CASSEWTGNEKLFF. CDR3 DNA sequence: TGTGCCAGCAGTGAGTGGACAGGAAATGAAAAACTGTTTTTT.

CDR3 DNA sequence: TGTGCCACCAGGGGTCCCCGGGGGTTAGCGGGATCGAGCACAGATACGCAGTATTTT. Protein sequence: CATRGPRGLAGSSTDTQYF. The rearrangement uses TRBV10-3 and TRBJ2-3, with 8 bases lining up with TRBD2. V was clipped by 10 bases and J by 0 bases; unmatched bases: 21. Germline loops: CDR1 ENHRY, CDR2 SYGVKD. The CDR3 covers 19 residues.

Comment on this clone: The same CDR3 is also encoded by other DNA sequences in this sample. The genes are TRBV7-9 and TRBJ2-7, with 7 bases that match TRBD1. This CDR3 is built from 15 residues. Looked up from germline, CDR1 is SEHNR and CDR2 is FQNEAQ (reference sequence). Losses at the gene ends were 5 bases for V and 0 bases for J; bases not matched to a gene: 7. CDR3 nucleotides: TGTGCCAGCAGCGGATGGACAGGTATCTCCTACGAGCAGTACTTC. This encodes CASSGWTGISYEQYF.

DNA for the CDR3: TGTGCCAATCTGGACAGGGACTATGGCTACACCTTC. Translating gives CANLDRDYGYTF. The chain has TRBV28 and TRBJ1-2; 8 bases are a match to TRBD1. Germline CDR1 and CDR2: MDHEN and SYDVKM. This CDR3 is 12 amino acids long. V shed 10 bases, J shed 3 bases, and the junction held 4 bases outside the gene matches.

The CDR3 protein is CASSTNTGPSWPQHF. Here the CDR3 DNA reads TGTGCCAGTAGTACAAATACAGGGCCCAGCTGGCCCCAGCATTTT. V usage is TRBV19 and J usage is TRBJ1-5, with D perhaps matching TRBD1 (6 bases). V was shortened by 4 bases and J by 9 bases, with 19 bases between the two germline ends. CDR1 and CDR2 (germline): LNHDA, SQIVND (reference sequence). The CDR3 extends over 15 amino acids.

The chain combines TRBV28 with TRBJ2-7, with D possibly matching TRBD2 (6 bases). The V and J ends lost 3 bases and 6 bases respectively, with 18 bases between them. The length of the CDR3 is 15 residues. Germline assignment: CDR1 MDHEN and CDR2 SYDVKM. Here the CDR3 DNA reads TGTGCCAGCAGTTTCGCGGCGGGACGAGTTTCCGAGCAGTACTTC. It encodes CASSFAAGRVSEQYF.

V usage is TRBV6-5 and J usage is TRBJ2-5, with a weak D call TRBD2 (6 bases). CDR1 and CDR2 from the germline V gene are MNHEY and SVGAGI. The germline V and J ends were trimmed by 7 bases and 4 bases, with 10 bases remaining between them. The CDR3 has 12 residues. The CDR3 spells CASKSGSETQYF. The CDR3 nucleotides read TGTGCCAGCAAGAGCGGGTCAGAGACCCAGTACTTC.

The chain recombines TRBV12-3 or TRBV12-4 with TRBJ1-3, with D uncertain. Trimming took 7 bases from V and 3 from J, leaving 7 bases between them. The CDR3 consists of 12 residues. The CDR3 region is CASIRGGNTIYF. The CDR3 coding sequence is TGTGCCAGCATTCGAGGTGGAAACACCATATATTTT.

This clone was counted once. The V and J genes are TRBV7-8 and TRBJ2-7; D perhaps matches TRBD2 (7 bases). The CDR3 extends over 16 amino acids. Per the germline V gene, CDR1 is SGHVS and CDR2 is FQNEAQ. The V gene lost 0 bases and the J gene lost 4 bases, with 16 bases spanning the gap. The CDR3 DNA reads as TGTGCCAGCAGCTTAGCATGGACTAGAAGGGGGTACGAGCAGTACTTC. This sequence encodes CASSLAWTRRGYEQYF.

V and J are TRBV24-1 and TRBJ2-1; 11 nucleotides match TRBD2. The CDR3 is made up of 20 amino acids. V dropped 3 bases and J dropped 0; count of bases not matched to a gene: 12. Germline V gene sequence: CDR1 KGHDR, CDR2 SFDVKD. The CDR3 loop is CATSDARLAGGQSSYNEQFF. The CDR3 region has the DNA TGTGCCACCAGTGATGCGAGGCTAGCGGGAGGCCAGAGCTCCTACAATGAGCAGTTCTTC.

The chain links TRBV3-1 (or the pseudogene TRBV3-2) to TRBJ1-1; D gene unclear. Trimming pared 0 bases from V and 1 base from J, leaving 9 bases between. The V gene's germline CDR1 is LGHDT and CDR2 YNNKEL (reference sequence). CDR3 size: 15 residues. The CDR3 nucleotides are TGTGCCAGCAGCCAAGAATTAGTAAAGAACACTGAAGCTTTCTTT. Amino acids: CASSQELVKNTEAFF.

V is TRBV28 and J is TRBJ2-2; D call uncertain. Trimming took off 5 bases at V and 6 bases at J, with 16 bases between the two ends. This CDR3 is built from 15 residues. The germline CDR1 and CDR2 sequences are MDHEN and SYDVKM. The chain's CDR3 is CASSPGWRDAGELFF. The CDR3 nucleotides read TGTGCCAGCAGTCCCGGGTGGCGAGACGCCGGGGAGCTGTTTTTT. The complete variable domain, with remaining parts taken from reference TRBV28 and TRBJ2-2, reads DVKVTQSSRYLVKRTGEKVFLECVQDMDHENMFWYRQDPGLGLRLIYFSYDVKMKEKGDIPEGYSVSREKKERFSLILESASTNQTSMYLCASSPGWRDAGELFFGEGSRLTVL.

This clone has only a few counts. The rearrangement links TRBV5-1 to TRBJ1-6; the D is unclear. Germline values: CDR1 SGHRS, CDR2 YFSETQ. V dropped 0 bases and J dropped 8 bases, with 15 bases sitting between them. The CDR3 has 16 residues. CDR3 nucleotide sequence: TGCGCCAGCAGCTTGGGCGGTTGGGGAGTAGATTCACCCCTCCACTTT. The encoded protein is CASSLGGWGVDSPLHF.

This chain joins TRBV7-9 and TRBJ2-7, with 7 bases aligning to TRBD1. Germline assignment: CDR1 SEHNR and CDR2 FQNEAQ (reference sequence). The length of the CDR3 is 15 residues. V gave up 6 bases and J gave up 0 bases; unmatched junction bases: 8. CDR3: CASSASRGNSYEQYF. The CDR3 DNA is TGTGCCAGCAGTGCCTCCAGGGGGAACTCCTACGAGCAGTACTTC. Looking up the rest from reference TRBV7-9 and TRBJ2-7 gives the full variable domain: DTGVSQNPRHKITKRGQNVTFRCDPISEHNRLYWYRQTLGQGPEFLTYFQNEAQLEKSRLLSDRFSAERPKGSFSTLEIQRTEQGDSAMYLCASSASRGNSYEQYFGPGTRLTVT.

The chain recombines TRBV30 with TRBJ1-2; D perhaps matches TRBD1 (5 bases). Germline values: CDR1 GTSNPN, CDR2 SVGIG (reference sequence). Trimming removed 0 bases from V and 4 bases from J, with 18 bases in between. The CDR3 is made up of 16 amino acids. The CDR3 here is CAWSVRPGGLSYGYTF. CDR3 DNA sequence: TGTGCCTGGAGTGTGCGCCCGGGGGGTTTGTCCTATGGCTACACCTTC.

This clone occurred once. The J gene is TRBJ2-1, the V gene TRBV15; 7 bases are a match to TRBD2. The CDR3 sequence is 13 residues long. Germline V gene lookup returns CDR1 LNHNV and CDR2 YYDKDF (reference sequence). V was pared by 8 bases and J by 0 bases, with 1 base of the junction left unmatched. CDR3 residues: CATGGDSYNEQFF. The DNA of the CDR3 is TGTGCCACCGGGGGGGACTCCTACAATGAGCAGTTCTTC.

The chain is built from TRBV27 and TRBJ1-5, with 7 bases aligning to TRBD1. The CDR3 contains 15 residues. Germline loops: CDR1 MNHEY, CDR2 SMNVEV (reference sequence). The V gene end was trimmed by 2 bases and the J gene end by 6 bases; junction bases not matched to a gene: 7. CDR3 sequence (DNA): TGTGCCAGCAGTTTAAGAGGGGGCGCGGGTCAGCCCCAGCATTTT. It encodes CASSLRGGAGQPQHF.

The gene calls are TRBV7-6 and TRBJ2-2; 7 nucleotides line up with TRBD1. J was trimmed by 1 base and V by 5 bases; bases with no gene match: 13. This CDR3 spans 18 amino acids. Germline-derived CDR1 and CDR2 are SGHVS and FNYEAQ. The DNA for the CDR3 is TGTGCCAGCAGCCAAAGGGACAGTCAAAAGAGGAACACCGGGGAGCTGTTTTTT. Residues: CASSQRDSQKRNTGELFF.

V and J are TRBV6-1 and TRBJ2-1, with TRBD1 matching 7 bases. The trim removed 8 bases at V and 4 bases at J, leaving 8 bases unmatched. The CDR3 runs to 14 residues. The germline V gene has CDR1 MNHNS and CDR2 SASEGT. The CDR3 protein is CASHGTDSYNEQFF. CDR3 nucleotide sequence: TGTGCCAGCCACGGGACAGACTCTTACAATGAGCAGTTCTTC.

In this sample, this clone turned up a few times. The chain uses TRBV10-1 and TRBJ2-1, with 8 bases identical to TRBD2. Germline V gene sequence: CDR1 WNHNN, CDR2 SYGVQD (reference sequence). This CDR3 is built from 15 residues. V trimming: 4 bases; J trimming: 7 bases; junction bases outside the gene matches: 9. The CDR3 coding sequence is TGCGCCAGCAGTGGCGGTAGCGGGACTCTAAATGAGCAGTTCTTC. This gives the protein CASSGGSGTLNEQFF.

The gene calls are TRBV5-1 and TRBJ2-7; D possibly corresponds to TRBD2 (6 bases). V lost 5 bases, J lost 7 bases, and 22 bases lay in between. CDR1 SGHRS and CDR2 YFSETQ come from the germline V gene. The CDR3 loop spans 15 amino acids. CDR3 nucleotides: TGCGCCAGCAGTTCTGGAGGGCAGGGTCTGCGGGAGCAGTACTTC. It is translated as CASSSGGQGLREQYF. Looking up the rest from reference TRBV5-1 and TRBJ2-7 gives the full variable domain: KAGVTQTPRYLIKTRGQQVTLSCSPISGHRSVSWYQQTPGQGLQFLFEYFSETQRNKGNFPGRFSGRQFSNSRSEMNVSTLELGDSALYLCASSSGGQGLREQYFGPGTRLTVT.